This TCR beta chain was recorded in a study of cytomegalovirus exposure and HLA in healthy donors (dated by TCRdb to 2017 to 2019). Background on the whole study: An earlier analysis of roughly 570 of the donors reported about 280 Gb of sequence data and around 110 million unique TCR beta sequences obtained from about 179 million T cells. An early release that covered fewer than 750 HLA-typed donors contained around 330 gigabases of sequencing data and some 87 million unique TCR sequences. Among the approximately 400 genotyped donors, approximately 82% belonged to the genetic ancestry cluster associated with self-reported Caucasian donors. The study was designed to test whether signatures of past pathogen exposure could be identified by cataloging public T cell receptors. The study used immunosequencing to profile the T cell repertoires of hundreds of subjects and linked those repertoires to cytomegalovirus serostatus. Along with the approximately 670-subject first cohort, a separate validation cohort of over a hundred different subjects was used. To predict cytomegalovirus infection status, the study brought together high-throughput TCR immunosequencing, statistical association of individual TCRs with disease status, and machine learning. In a later analysis, previously published TCR beta repertoires from some 640 donors were re-analyzed and high-resolution HLA genotyping was added so that TCR occurrence patterns could be studied. The later analysis used no new phenotypic data to find candidate immune exposures, relying instead on TCR beta sequences and their occurrence across donors. An earlier analysis of 500 to 750 of the donors applied high-throughput TCR beta sequencing to assess whether each TCR beta V gene segment acted as functional or pseudogenic. Donor age, sex, ethnicity and CMV serostatus were compiled alongside the repertoire data. Genome-wide SNP genotypes for about 55% of the roughly 670 donors were used in a later genetic analysis, which treated that subset as a discovery cohort. Every repertoire in the discovery cohort had been generated on one and the same sequencing platform. Class I and class II HLA loci were covered by the typing at four-digit resolution. The number of donors typed differed by locus, with roughly 629-640 for A, B, C, DRB1 and DQB1, around 500 for DQA1, under 610 for DPA1, and 400 to 490 for DPB1. Because of strong linkage in the cohort, roughly five DR-DQ haplotypes were treated as single units for association and clustering. On average, around 240,000 unique TCR beta nucleotide sequences were sequenced per donor among 398 genotyped donors of the cohort, with around 19% of those sequences being non-productive. On the study overall, not on this receptor specifically: A later analysis found that TCR association rates varied across HLA loci, with DRB1 alleles showing the most associated TCRs and HLA-C alleles the fewest. A later genetic analysis associated a missense DCLRE1C variant with V-gene and J-gene trimming of TCR beta chains, and an independent cohort replicated the association. A later analysis found that HLA-associated TCR beta chains were more clonally expanded and had lower generation probabilities than equally common non-associated chains. Broadly in line with IMGT annotations, most TCR beta V segments showed up in productive rearrangements about 87% or about 30% of the time in an earlier analysis of several hundred of the donors. The authors suggested that the approach could potentially be generalized to other disease states and immunological phenotypes. Three of the identified cytomegalovirus-associated TCR beta chains were confirmed in vitro to be specific for cytomegalovirus antigens. Compared with the roughly 710-donor mean, donors in an Asian-associated ancestry cluster had fewer N-insertions in productive TCRs, according to a later genetic analysis. Correlated functional status among segregating V segments might reflect linkage disequilibrium, but an unknown experimental factor could not be ruled out. A later analysis associated roughly 17,000 TCR beta sequences with specific HLA alleles at a false discovery rate of 0.05. For the cohort, immune exposure information was limited to CMV serostatus. A later analysis reported that several top co-occurrence clusters appeared linked to parvovirus B19, influenza, CMV and Epstein-Barr virus. A later analysis found that most CMV-associated TCR beta chains appeared HLA-restricted, with HLA associations seemingly driven largely by CMV exposure. The study listed 150 to 200 TCR beta chains as associated with cytomegalovirus. Because counts were too low, about 17 rarely observed V segments, including chromosome 9 orphons, were excluded from the earlier analysis of some 540 of the donors. In both the original and validation cohorts, the classifier was reported to diagnose cytomegalovirus status with high specificity and sensitivity. When HLA alleles, especially DR and DQ, strongly co-occurred, attributing TCR associations to individual alleles was difficult. Most TCR sequences were observed very rarely across donors, whereas some public TCRs were present in many individuals. A further reported finding was that TCR beta sequences accurately predicted the HLA-A and HLA-B alleles for most subjects in the first cohort. Because HLA typing was unavailable for some donors at each locus, only the typed subset was used in association tests. Some IMGT-functional V segments, including TRBV6-2 and TRBV6-3, could not be distinguished by the 87-base-pair reads and were therefore excluded. The cohort was sequenced for TCR beta chains only, and without alpha or paired-chain data the features that could be detected were limited. The presence/absence analyses assumed that sequencing depth was roughly uniform across donors, and that assumption may not be true. A cluster of highly shared sequence variants was judged likely to represent a technical artifact of the sequencing pipeline.

The library was built by means of the immunoSEQ multiplex PCR assay. For the multiplex PCR, a mixture combining 60 forward primers for TCR Vbeta segments and 13 reverse primers for TCR Jbeta segments was used. Amplification of the CDR3 region of rearranged TCR beta genes was performed with a multiplex PCR assay on genomic DNA. The amplified TCR beta libraries were sequenced on the Illumina HiSeq System as 87-base-pair reads. Per the source publication's procedure: A later analysis tallied about 77 million unique TCR beta chains across the 666 repertoires, and about 12 million of those chains were shared by two or more donors. Raw reads were error-corrected and collapsed into unique sequences with a nearest-neighbor algorithm that merged closely related sequences to remove PCR and sequencing errors. To assign V, D and J gene segments, CDR3 sequences were aligned to IMGT reference sequences. For a sequence to be retained, a match of at least six nucleotides was required to both a V gene segment and a J gene segment. Rearrangements were classified as productive when the CDR3 lacked stop codons and remained in frame with V and J, and all other rearrangements were classified as non-productive. Following IMGT convention, CDR3 was defined as the stretch from the second conserved V-encoded cysteine up to the conserved J-encoded phenylalanine. Sequences without an unambiguous match to a single V gene segment were excluded from the earlier analysis of about 640 of the donors. In an earlier analysis of some 590 of the donors, V segments were called functional above 56.7% productive rearrangements and were called segregating when the between-donor standard deviation exceeded 5%. A statistical classification framework was developed to diagnose cytomegalovirus status using the catalog of TCR beta chain sequences. A later analysis assigned V and J genes by comparing TCR nucleotide sequences with IMGT/GENE-DB human TR gene sequences. Using the TCRdist pipeline, a later analysis assigned CDR3 sequences along with most-parsimonious VDJ recombination scenarios. A later analysis defined each TCR beta chain by its CDR3 amino acid sequence plus V-gene family, and excluded reads lacking a unique V-gene family. A later analysis removed several hundred highly shared, low-generation-probability nucleotide sequences to deal with suspected cross-contamination and a sequencing artifact. In a later analysis, a clonal expansion index was calculated for each public chain from normalized within-repertoire ranks of inferred template counts. In a later analysis, generation probabilities were computed with a VDJ recombination model fitted to out-of-frame rearrangements, and the resulting probabilities were checked against IGoR. In a later analysis, hypergeometric tests were used to score TCR-TCR, TCR-HLA and TCR-CMV co-occurrence, with a repertoire-size bias correction applied to TCR pairs. A later analysis estimated false discovery rates by permuting HLA or CMV assignments 20 times. A later analysis grouped co-occurring TCRs with DBSCAN, adding TCRdist sequence similarity when clustering within HLA-allele-positive subsets. Co-occurrence clustering excluded repertoires with fewer than 30,000 or more than 120,000 public chains, plus five with anomalous nucleotide sharing. The source is immuneACCESS, and TCRdb retained only in-frame sequences with V and J called. Part of the clones is not carried over; for the studies checked, unresolved V genes explain less than half of this, and the remainder is unexplained. V and J calls and clone size follow that table, whereas D and trimming were derived from the DNA. In all, the sample holds 150,000 to 200,000 clones, and more than 65% of those were seen once. The ten largest account for around 3.5% of the sample.

In total, about 650 healthy bone marrow donors made up the cohort. At the time of sampling, every cohort member was nominally healthy, though immune exposures that went unrecorded were likely present. The donor tested CMV seropositive, placing the donor among the roughly 270 seropositive members of the cohort. A peripheral blood sample was collected from each donor, and TCR beta sequencing was performed on peripheral blood mononuclear cells. The Qiagen DNeasy Blood Extraction Kit was used to extract genomic DNA from the blood cell samples. Concerning this clone itself: There is no known antigen for this receptor. No quality values exist for individual bases; no much larger clone is one base distant.

The CDR3 runs 15 residues from the cysteine to the phenylalanine. Only CDR3 DNA is held: 45 bases, read in frame from base 1. V drops 6 bases and J drops 4 bases, leaving 20 bases in between. The germline V gene gives CDR1 as SQVTM and CDR2 as ANQGSEA. The sample consisted of PBMCs. The clonotype comes from a man aged 35 to 55 in good health and CMV-seropositive. The chain is encoded by TRBV29-1 joined to TRBJ2-3; 7 matching bases give a weak D call of TRBD2. The bases read TGCAGCGTCCATAATGTGAGGGGGGGGGCAGATACGCAGTATTTT. It encodes CSVHNVRGGADTQYF.